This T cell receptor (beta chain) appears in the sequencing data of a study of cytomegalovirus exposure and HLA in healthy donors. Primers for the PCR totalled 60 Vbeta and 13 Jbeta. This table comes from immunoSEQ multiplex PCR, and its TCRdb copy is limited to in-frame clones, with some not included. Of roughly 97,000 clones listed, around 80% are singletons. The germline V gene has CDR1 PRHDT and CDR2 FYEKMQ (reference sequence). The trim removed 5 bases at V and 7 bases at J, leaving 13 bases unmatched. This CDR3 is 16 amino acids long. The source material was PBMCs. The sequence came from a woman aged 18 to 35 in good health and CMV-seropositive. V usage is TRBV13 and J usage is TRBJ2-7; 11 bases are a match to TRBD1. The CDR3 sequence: CASSATGTGGIREQYF. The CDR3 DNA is TGTGCCAGCAGCGCCACCGGGACAGGGGGAATAAGGGAGCAGTACTTC.